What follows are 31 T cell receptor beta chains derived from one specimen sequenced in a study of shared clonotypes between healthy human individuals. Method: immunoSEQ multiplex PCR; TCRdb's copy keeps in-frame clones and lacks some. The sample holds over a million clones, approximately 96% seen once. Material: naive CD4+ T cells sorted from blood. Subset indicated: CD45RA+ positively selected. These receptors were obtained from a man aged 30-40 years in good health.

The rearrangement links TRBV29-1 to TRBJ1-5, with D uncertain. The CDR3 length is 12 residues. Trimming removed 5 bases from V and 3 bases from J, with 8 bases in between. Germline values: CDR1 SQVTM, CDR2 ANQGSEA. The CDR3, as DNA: TGCAGCGTTTCGTCTATCAATCAGCCCCAGCATTTT. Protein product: CSVSSINQPQHF.

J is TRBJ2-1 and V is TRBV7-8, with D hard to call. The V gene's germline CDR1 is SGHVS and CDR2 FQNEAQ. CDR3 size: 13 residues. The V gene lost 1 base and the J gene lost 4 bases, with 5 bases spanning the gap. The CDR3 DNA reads TGTGCCAGCAGCTTAGGCAGGTACAATGAGCAGTTCTTC. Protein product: CASSLGRYNEQFF. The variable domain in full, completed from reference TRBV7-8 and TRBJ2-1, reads GAGVSQSPRYKVAKRGQDVALRCDPISGHVSLFWYQQALGQGPEFLTYFQNEAQLDKSGLPSDRFFAERPEGSVSTLKIQRTQQEDSAVYLCASSLGRYNEQFFGPGTRLTVL.

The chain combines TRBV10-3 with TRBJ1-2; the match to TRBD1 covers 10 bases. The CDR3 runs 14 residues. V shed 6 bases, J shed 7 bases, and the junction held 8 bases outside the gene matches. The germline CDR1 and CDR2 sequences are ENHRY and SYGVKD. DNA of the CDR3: TGTGCCATCAGGCCGGGACAGGGGTTTTCTGGCTACACCTTC. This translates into CAIRPGQGFSGYTF.

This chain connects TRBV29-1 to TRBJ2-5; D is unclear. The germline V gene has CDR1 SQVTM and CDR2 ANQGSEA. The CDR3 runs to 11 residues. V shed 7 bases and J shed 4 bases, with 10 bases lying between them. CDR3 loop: CSGRVGETQYF. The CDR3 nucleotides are TGCAGCGGTCGGGTTGGAGAGACCCAGTACTTC.

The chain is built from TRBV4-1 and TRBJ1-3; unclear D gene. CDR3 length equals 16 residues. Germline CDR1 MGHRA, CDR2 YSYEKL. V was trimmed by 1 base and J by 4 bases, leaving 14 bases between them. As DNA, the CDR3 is TGCGCCAGCAGCCAAGTATGGGCTCAGATCGGAAACACCATATATTTT. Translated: CASSQVWAQIGNTIYF.

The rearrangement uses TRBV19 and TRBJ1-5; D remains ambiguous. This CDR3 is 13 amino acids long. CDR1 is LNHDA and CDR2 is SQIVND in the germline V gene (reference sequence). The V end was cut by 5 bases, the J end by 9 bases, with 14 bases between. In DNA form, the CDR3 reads TGTGCCAGTAGTCCGTCGGGGTCTGGGCCCCAGCATTTT. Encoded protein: CASSPSGSGPQHF.

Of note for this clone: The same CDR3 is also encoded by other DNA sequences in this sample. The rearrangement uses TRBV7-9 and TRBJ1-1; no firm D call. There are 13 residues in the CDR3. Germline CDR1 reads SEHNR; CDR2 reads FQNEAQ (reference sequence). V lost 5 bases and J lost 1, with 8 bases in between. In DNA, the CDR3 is TGTGCCAGCAGCACTACTGGGAACACTGAAGCTTTCTTT. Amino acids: CASSTTGNTEAFF. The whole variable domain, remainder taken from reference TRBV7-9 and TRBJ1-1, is DTGVSQNPRHKITKRGQNVTFRCDPISEHNRLYWYRQTLGQGPEFLTYFQNEAQLEKSRLLSDRFSAERPKGSFSTLEIQRTEQGDSAMYLCASSTTGNTEAFFGQGTRLTVV.

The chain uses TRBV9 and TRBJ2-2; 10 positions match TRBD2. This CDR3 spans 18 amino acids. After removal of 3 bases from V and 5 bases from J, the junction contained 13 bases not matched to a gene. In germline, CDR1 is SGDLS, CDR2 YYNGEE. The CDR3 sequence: CASSASPLLAGMTGELFF. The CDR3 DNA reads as TGTGCCAGCAGCGCGAGCCCTTTACTAGCGGGAATGACCGGGGAGCTGTTTTTT.

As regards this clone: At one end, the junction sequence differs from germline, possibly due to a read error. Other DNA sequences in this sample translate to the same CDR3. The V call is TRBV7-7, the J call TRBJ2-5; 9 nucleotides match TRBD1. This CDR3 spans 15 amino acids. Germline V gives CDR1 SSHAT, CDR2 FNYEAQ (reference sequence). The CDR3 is CASSLGDRGQETQYF. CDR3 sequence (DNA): TGTGCTAGCAGCTTAGGTGACAGGGGGCAAGAGACCCAGTACTTC.

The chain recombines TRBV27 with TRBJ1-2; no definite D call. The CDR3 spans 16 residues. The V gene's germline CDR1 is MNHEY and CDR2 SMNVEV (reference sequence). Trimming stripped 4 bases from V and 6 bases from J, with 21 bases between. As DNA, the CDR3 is TGTGCCAGCAGTTCCACCTATACCATGAGGCTGGATGGCTACACCTTC. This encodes CASSSTYTMRLDGYTF.

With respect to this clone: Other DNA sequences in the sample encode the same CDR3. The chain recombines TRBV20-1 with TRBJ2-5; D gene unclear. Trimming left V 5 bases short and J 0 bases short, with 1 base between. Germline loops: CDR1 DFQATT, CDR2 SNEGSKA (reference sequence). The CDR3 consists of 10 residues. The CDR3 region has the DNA TGCAGTGCTCACCAAGAGACCCAGTACTTC. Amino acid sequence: CSAHQETQYF.

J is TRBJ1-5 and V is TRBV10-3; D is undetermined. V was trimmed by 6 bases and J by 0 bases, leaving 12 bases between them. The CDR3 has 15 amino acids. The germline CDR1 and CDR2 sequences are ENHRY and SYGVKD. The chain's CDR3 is CAISADGISNQPQHF. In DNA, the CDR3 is TGTGCCATCAGCGCTGACGGAATTAGCAATCAGCCCCAGCATTTT.

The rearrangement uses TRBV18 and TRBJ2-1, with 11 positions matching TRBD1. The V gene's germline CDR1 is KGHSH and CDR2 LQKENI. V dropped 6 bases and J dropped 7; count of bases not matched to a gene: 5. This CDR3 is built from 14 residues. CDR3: CASSAGTGGNEQFF. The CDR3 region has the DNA TGTGCCAGCTCGGCCGGGACAGGGGGTAATGAGCAGTTCTTC. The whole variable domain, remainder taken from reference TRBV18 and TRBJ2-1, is NAGVMQNPRHLVRRRGQEARLRCSPMKGHSHVYWYRQLPEEGLKFMVYLQKENIIDESGMPKERFSAEFPKEGPSILRIQQVVRGDSAAYFCASSAGTGGNEQFFGPGTRLTVL.

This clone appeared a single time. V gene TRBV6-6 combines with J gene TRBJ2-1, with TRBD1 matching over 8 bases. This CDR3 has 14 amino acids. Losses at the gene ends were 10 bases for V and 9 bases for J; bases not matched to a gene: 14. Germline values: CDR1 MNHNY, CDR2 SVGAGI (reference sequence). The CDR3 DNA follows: TGTGCCACCACTAAGCCGGGACAGGCCTTTGAGCAGTTCTTC. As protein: CATTKPGQAFEQFF.

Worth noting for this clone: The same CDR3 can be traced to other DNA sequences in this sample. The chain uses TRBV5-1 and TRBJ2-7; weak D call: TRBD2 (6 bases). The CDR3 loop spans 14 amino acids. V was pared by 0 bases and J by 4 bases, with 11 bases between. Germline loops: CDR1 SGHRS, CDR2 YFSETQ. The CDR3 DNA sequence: TGCGCCAGCAGCTTGGGTAGCGGTAGGTACGAGCAGTACTTC. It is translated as CASSLGSGRYEQYF.

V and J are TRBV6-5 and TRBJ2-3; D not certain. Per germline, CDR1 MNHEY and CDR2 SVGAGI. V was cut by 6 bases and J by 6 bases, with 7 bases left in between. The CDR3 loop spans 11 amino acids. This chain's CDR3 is CASRDVDTQYF. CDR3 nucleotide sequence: TGTGCCAGCAGGGATGTGGATACGCAGTATTTT.

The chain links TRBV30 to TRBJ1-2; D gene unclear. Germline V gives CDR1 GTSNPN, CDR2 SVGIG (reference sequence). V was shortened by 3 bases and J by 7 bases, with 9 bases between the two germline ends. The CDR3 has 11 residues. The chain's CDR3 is CAWRYGVGYTF. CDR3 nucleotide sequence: TGTGCCTGGAGATATGGGGTTGGCTACACCTTC. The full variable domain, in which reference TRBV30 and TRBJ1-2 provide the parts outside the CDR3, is SQTIHQWPATLVQPVGSPLSLECTVEGTSNPNLYWYRQAAGRGLQLLFYSVGIGQISSEVPQNLSASRPQDRQFILSSKKLLLSDSGFYLCAWRYGVGYTFGSGTRLTVV.

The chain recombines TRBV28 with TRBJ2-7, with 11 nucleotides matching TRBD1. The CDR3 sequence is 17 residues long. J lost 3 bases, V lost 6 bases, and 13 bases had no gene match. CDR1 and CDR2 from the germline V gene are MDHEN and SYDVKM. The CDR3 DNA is TGTGCCAGCAGCGAAATACATCCCGGGACAGGGGGCTACGAGCAGTACTTC. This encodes CASSEIHPGTGGYEQYF.

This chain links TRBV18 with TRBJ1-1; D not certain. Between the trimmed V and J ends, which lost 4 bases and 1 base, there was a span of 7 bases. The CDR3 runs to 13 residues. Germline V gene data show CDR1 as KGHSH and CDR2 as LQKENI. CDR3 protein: CASSHGPNTEAFF. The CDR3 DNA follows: TGTGCCAGCTCACATGGCCCGAACACTGAAGCTTTCTTT.

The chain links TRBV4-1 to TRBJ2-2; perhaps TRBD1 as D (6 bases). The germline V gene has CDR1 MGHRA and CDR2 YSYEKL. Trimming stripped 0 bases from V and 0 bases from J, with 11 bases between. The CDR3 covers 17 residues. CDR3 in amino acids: CASSQDTDSSNTGELFF. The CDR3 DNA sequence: TGCGCCAGCAGCCAAGATACGGACAGCTCGAACACCGGGGAGCTGTTTTTT.

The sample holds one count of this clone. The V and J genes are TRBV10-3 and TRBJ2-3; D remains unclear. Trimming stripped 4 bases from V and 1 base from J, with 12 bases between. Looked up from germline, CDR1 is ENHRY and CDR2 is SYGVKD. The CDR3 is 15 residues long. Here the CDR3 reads CAISAGWGGTDTQYF. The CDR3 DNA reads TGTGCCATCAGTGCGGGTTGGGGTGGCACAGATACGCAGTATTTT.

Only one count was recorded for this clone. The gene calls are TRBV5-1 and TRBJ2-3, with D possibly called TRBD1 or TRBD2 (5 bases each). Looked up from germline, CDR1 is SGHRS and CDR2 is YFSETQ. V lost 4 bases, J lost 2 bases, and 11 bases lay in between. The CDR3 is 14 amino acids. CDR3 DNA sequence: TGCGCCAGCAGCAAGGGACGGGACACAGATACGCAGTATTTT. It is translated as CASSKGRDTDTQYF.

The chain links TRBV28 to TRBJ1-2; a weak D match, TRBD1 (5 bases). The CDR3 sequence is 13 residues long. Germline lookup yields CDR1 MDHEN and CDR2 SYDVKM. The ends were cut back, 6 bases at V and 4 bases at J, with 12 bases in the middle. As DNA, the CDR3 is TGTGCCAGCAGGACCGGGGGTAGCTATGGCTACACCTTC. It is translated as CASRTGGSYGYTF.

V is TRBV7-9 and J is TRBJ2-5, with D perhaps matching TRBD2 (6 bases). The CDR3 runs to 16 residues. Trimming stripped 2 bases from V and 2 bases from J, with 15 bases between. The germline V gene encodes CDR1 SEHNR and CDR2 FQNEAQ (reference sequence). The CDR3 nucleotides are TGTGCCAGCAGCTTAAGGCCTAGCGCCTTTCAAGAGACCCAGTACTTC. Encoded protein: CASSLRPSAFQETQYF.

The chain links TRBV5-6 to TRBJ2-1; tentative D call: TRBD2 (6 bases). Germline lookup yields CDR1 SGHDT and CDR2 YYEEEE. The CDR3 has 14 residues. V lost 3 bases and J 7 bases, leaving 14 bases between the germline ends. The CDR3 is CASSSVTGSNEQFF. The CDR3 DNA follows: TGTGCCAGCAGCTCGGTAACCGGGAGTAATGAGCAGTTCTTC.

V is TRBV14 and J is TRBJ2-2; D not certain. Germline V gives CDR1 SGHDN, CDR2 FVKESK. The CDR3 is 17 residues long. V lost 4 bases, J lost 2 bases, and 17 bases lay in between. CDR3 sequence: CASSLPMARKNTGELFF. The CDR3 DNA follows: TGTGCCAGCAGCCTCCCGATGGCCAGAAAAAACACCGGGGAGCTGTTTTTT.

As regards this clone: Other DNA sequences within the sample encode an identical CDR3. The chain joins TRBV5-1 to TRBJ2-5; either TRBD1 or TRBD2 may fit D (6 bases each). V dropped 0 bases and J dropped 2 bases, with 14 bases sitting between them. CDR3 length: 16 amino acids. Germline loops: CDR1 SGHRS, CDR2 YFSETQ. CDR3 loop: CASSLVGGGGQETQYF. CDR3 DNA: TGCGCCAGCAGCTTGGTTGGAGGGGGTGGGCAAGAGACCCAGTACTTC.

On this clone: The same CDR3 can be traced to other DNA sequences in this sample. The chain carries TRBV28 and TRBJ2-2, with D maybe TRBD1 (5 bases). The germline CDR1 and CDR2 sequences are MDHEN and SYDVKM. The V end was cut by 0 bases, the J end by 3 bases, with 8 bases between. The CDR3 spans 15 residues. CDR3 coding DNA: TGTGCCAGCAGTTTATGGGGGCGCGACACCGGGGAGCTGTTTTTT. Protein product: CASSLWGRDTGELFF.

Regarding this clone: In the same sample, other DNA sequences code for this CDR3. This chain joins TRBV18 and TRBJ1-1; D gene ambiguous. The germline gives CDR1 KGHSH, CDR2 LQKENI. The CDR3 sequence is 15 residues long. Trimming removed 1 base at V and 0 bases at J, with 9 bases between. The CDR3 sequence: CASSPREGMNTEAFF. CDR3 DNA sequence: TGTGCCAGCTCACCACGGGAGGGCATGAACACTGAAGCTTTCTTT. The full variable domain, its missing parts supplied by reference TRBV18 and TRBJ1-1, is NAGVMQNPRHLVRRRGQEARLRCSPMKGHSHVYWYRQLPEEGLKFMVYLQKENIIDESGMPKERFSAEFPKEGPSILRIQQVVRGDSAAYFCASSPREGMNTEAFFGQGTRLTVV.

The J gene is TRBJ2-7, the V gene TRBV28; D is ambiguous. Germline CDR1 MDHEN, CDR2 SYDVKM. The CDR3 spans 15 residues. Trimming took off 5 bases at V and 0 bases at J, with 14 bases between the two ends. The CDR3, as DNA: TGTGCCAGCAGTCTGCTAGGGATTAGCTCCTACGAGCAGTACTTC. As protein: CASSLLGISSYEQYF.

The CDR3 is CASSQRTSGVDEQFF. For the CDR3, the DNA is TGTGCCAGCTCACAACGGACTAGCGGGGTAGATGAGCAGTTCTTC. The chain recombines TRBV18 with TRBJ2-1; 12 positions match TRBD2. Per germline, CDR1 KGHSH and CDR2 LQKENI. This CDR3 contains 15 residues. V dropped 4 bases and J dropped 8; count of bases not matched to a gene: 6.